This T cell receptor (beta chain) derives from a study of T cell responses to AZD1222 COVID-19 vaccine. The method was immunoSEQ multiplex PCR; TCRdb's version includes in-frame clones alone and lacks a portion of them. The sample includes about 130,000 clones, approximately 85% seen only once; the top ten take roughly 5.7%. The germline gives CDR1 SGHRS, CDR2 YFSETQ. V gave up 1 base and J gave up 5 bases, with 12 bases separating them. This CDR3 has 15 amino acids. The sample in question was peripheral blood, obtained 28 days after the second AZD1222 dose. The chain recombines TRBV5-1 with TRBJ2-2; D is unclear. The TCR originated in an adult who received the AZD1222 COVID-19 vaccine. CDR3 region: CASSLYDLGTGELFF. CDR3 bases: TGCGCCAGCAGCTTGTACGATCTAGGGACCGGGGAGCTGTTTTTT.